This T cell receptor beta chain was profiled in a study of blood T cell repertoires in COVID-19. Looking at the study overall: Samples representing acute and convalescent COVID-19 were sourced from the United States, Italy and Spain.

The CDR3 extends over 13 amino acids. The V end lost 3 bases, the J end lost 9 bases, and 14 bases lay between the germline ends. Method: immunoSEQ multiplex PCR; TCRdb's copy keeps in-frame clones and lacks some. The repertoire consists of 150,000 to 180,000 clones, with approximately 80% occurring once and the leading ten covering roughly 3.7%. The chain has TRBV12-3 or TRBV12-4 and TRBJ1-1, with D tentatively TRBD1 (6 bases). What was sequenced was peripheral blood. The receptor was isolated from a woman of 80 years or more with acute or convalescent COVID-19. CDR3 amino acids: CASSLGSGTQAFF. CDR3 DNA: TGTGCCAGCAGTTTGGGGTCCGGGACACAAGCTTTCTTT.